The TCR beta chain described here comes from a study of T cell repertoires in cytomegalovirus infection (dated by TCRdb to about 2019). About the full investigation: Because public TCR beta signatures pointed to carriage of CMV infection together with the matching HLA type, the HLA type of each donor mattered for the analysis. What the work shows at the level of the full study, not this receptor alone: The ex vivo response was dominated by HLA-C-restricted CMV-specific TCR beta clonotypes, which also provided the single most frequent clonotype in two of eight donors. Cumulative frequency of public TCR beta family members discriminated carriers of CMV infection plus the relevant HLA type in this cohort and an independent roughly 320-donor cohort.

This clonotype was observed many times. Its antigen target is currently unknown. No much larger clone is present one base from it, and per-base qualities are unavailable. Sequencing took place on an Illumina HiSeq 1500. TCRdb reran the public reads through fastp at Q25 and MiXCR, keeping productive beta chains. CDR3 protein sequences are deduplicated, and each keeps its most common genes and DNA. This sample comprises fewer than 550,000 distinct CDR3 sequences, more than 15% of them detected only once. The ten largest clones capture 20% to 30% of the sample. The CDR3 starts with the cysteine, ends with the phenylalanine, and has 16 residues. The kept DNA is CDR3 alone, 48 bases in frame from the first base. As encoded in the germline V gene, CDR1 is SGHTA while CDR2 is FQGTGA. V is cut by 0 bases and J by 7 bases, and the space between the germline ends is 18 bases.

Sequencing was performed on CD8+ T cells from PBMCs. In this chain, TRBV7-3 is recombined with TRBJ1-2; a confident D gene designation cannot be given. The TCR originated in a human donor in good health (CMV status not recorded). Some clones in this sample may be carry-over from other donors' samples. The DNA sequence reads TGTGCCAGCAGCTTAACGGGTGCTGGGCCCCCTTTTGGCTACACCTTC. This is translated as CASSLTGAGPPFGYTF.